This is a list of T cell receptor beta chains from one sample in a study of regulatory T cells in long-lasting Graves disease. TCRdb re-analysed the multiplex PCR reads in MiXCR, keeping a single row per CDR3 protein. The data show around 500,000 distinct CDR3 sequences, roughly 16% seen once. This sample also appeared in a second study, on T cells in Graves' hyperthyroidism and ophthalmopathy.

This specimen was peripheral blood mononuclear cells (PBMCs), taken at new diagnosis, from a patient treated with antithyroid drugs. All receptors derive from a woman aged 40 to 65 with Graves disease. Each CDR3 is given without its conserved first and last residue. Each record gives: V gene, J gene, CDR3 protein.

>TRBV28|TRBJ2-7
ASSNHGGLLSYEQY
>TRBV3-1|TRBJ2-3
ASSPPGRLAQY
>TRBV20-1|TRBJ2-3
SATGGAPDTQY
>TRBV11-2|TRBJ2-1
ASSVLETSGPIGEQF
>TRBV10-1|TRBJ2-7
ASSESTASYEQY
>TRBV5-1|TRBJ1-1
ASSLGAGAGTEAF
>TRBV20-1|TRBJ2-5
SAPTSGGAGETQY
>TRBV11-2|TRBJ2-2
ASSFRGPTNTGELF
>TRBV5-1|TRBJ2-7
ASSSEELRGSHEQY
>TRBV4-1|TRBJ2-6
ASSQSPTGTGSSPSGANVLT
>TRBV20-1|TRBJ1-1
SAIPWEGPNTEAF
>TRBV12-3/TRBV12-4|TRBJ1-2
ASSLRPGPPGYGYT
>TRBV6-9|TRBJ1-1
ASSYLSGRKNTEAF
>TRBV5-1|TRBJ2-1
ASSIGRADNEQF
>TRBV6-1|TRBJ1-3
ASRAPIGNTIY
>TRBV7-2|TRBJ2-1
ASSPRLARNEQF
>TRBV24-1|TRBJ2-3
ATSDQDRPDTQY
>TRBV12-3/TRBV12-4|TRBJ1-3
ASSSGGGYSYSGNTIY
>TRBV2|TRBJ2-3
ASSSFRTRTSGGSDTQY
>TRBV5-1|TRBJ2-7
ASSLEQGANEQY
>TRBV10-1|TRBJ1-2
ASSGRTGGNYGYT
>TRBV12-3/TRBV12-4|TRBJ2-2
ASRQTDANTGELF
>TRBV3-1|TRBJ2-2
ASSPGTSHGELF
>TRBV12-3/TRBV12-4|TRBJ1-2
ASSFMGSPGRS
>TRBV27|TRBJ2-5
ASSFGPRETQY
>TRBV6-1|TRBJ1-3
ASSAGTVSGNTIY
>TRBV3-1|TRBJ2-2
ASSQVGTGVPGELF
>TRBV6-1|TRBJ1-4
ASRLGSNQGEKLF
>TRBV2|TRBJ1-6
ASSELGFNSPLH
>TRBV15|TRBJ1-6
ATSRATGTVNSPLH
>TRBV4-1|TRBJ2-3
ASSQSATIGDTQY
>TRBV20-1|TRBJ2-5
SASHPPGHAETQY
>TRBV6-1|TRBJ1-1
ASRGGEGSSEAF
>TRBV19|TRBJ1-3
ASSTTGDSGNTIY
>TRBV2|TRBJ2-5
ASSELAGRETQY
>TRBV20-1|TRBJ2-3
SAGGTSTDTQY
>TRBV6-2/TRBV6-3|TRBJ1-2
ASSPKGAGVGYGYT
>TRBV20-1|TRBJ2-1
SAREFRGQEKYNEQF
>TRBV10-3|TRBJ1-1
AISPTGNTEAF
>TRBV6-5|TRBJ2-5
ASSFWERETQY
>TRBV5-1|TRBJ1-2
ASRPMGGYSWYYGYT
>TRBV6-2/TRBV6-3|TRBJ1-2
ASSFQEQLYGYT
>TRBV6-5|TRBJ2-3
ASSLGTSGNPDTQY
>TRBV7-3|TRBJ2-3
ASSPTGRISTDTQY
>TRBV20-1|TRBJ1-5
SARDGERYSNQPQH
>TRBV5-1|TRBJ2-7
ASSLGAYGGLSYEQY
>TRBV2|TRBJ1-6
ASSGPVR
>TRBV5-1|TRBJ2-3
ASSWAGSTDTQY
>TRBV19|TRBJ2-7
ASSKGGDTSSYEQY
>TRBV25-1|TRBJ1-2
ASSSFFGYT
>TRBV3-1|TRBJ2-5
ASSQDLGTRETQY